One and the same sample provided the 11 T cell receptor beta chains below, sequenced in a study of blood T cell repertoires in COVID-19. Produced via immunoSEQ multiplex PCR; TCRdb's table is partial and in-frame only. The sample records fewer than 300,000 clones, 65% to 85% being singletons. The sequencing sample was made of peripheral blood. The receptors stem from a human donor with COVID-19, enrolled during active disease. The donor label of this sample is uncertain.

The V gene is TRBV5-8, the J gene TRBJ1-5, with 7 positions matching TRBD1. The CDR3 covers 17 residues. The V and J ends lost 1 base and 0 bases, in that order; junction bases with no gene match: 7. The germline V gene has CDR1 SGHTS and CDR2 YDEGEE. The DNA of the CDR3 is TGTGCCAGCAGCTTGTTCCGGGACAGCTATAGCAATCAGCCCCAGCATTTT. Its translation: CASSLFRDSYSNQPQHF.

The rearrangement uses TRBV29-1 and TRBJ2-1; D ambiguous. The CDR3 extends over 12 amino acids. CDR1 is SQVTM, CDR2 ANQGSEA, per germline. Trimming removed 4 bases from V and 8 bases from J, with 12 bases in between. The CDR3, as DNA: TGCAGCGTTGCTCGCAGGATGGATGAGCAGTTCTTC. It specifies CSVARRMDEQFF.

J is TRBJ2-1 and V is TRBV11-3; 11 positions agree with TRBD2. The J segment lost 8 bases and the V segment lost 2 bases, leaving 5 bases of the junction unmatched. The CDR3 contains 15 residues. Looked up from germline, CDR1 is SGHNT and CDR2 is YENEEA. The CDR3 spells CASSLNSGRADEQFF. The CDR3 DNA is TGTGCCAGCAGCTTAAATAGCGGGAGGGCCGATGAGCAGTTCTTC.

The chain has TRBV7-9 and TRBJ2-1; 8 nucleotides align to TRBD1. Unmatched junction bases numbered 14, after V lost 6 bases and J lost 13 bases. CDR3 length equals 14 residues. Germline V gene lookup returns CDR1 SEHNR and CDR2 FQNEAQ (reference sequence). The CDR3 here is CASSFSKTGDVQFF. Written as DNA, the CDR3 is TGTGCCAGCAGTTTTTCCAAGACAGGGGACGTACAGTTCTTC.

This clone turned up a few times. This rearrangement joins TRBV27 to TRBJ1-1; D gene uncertain. With 6 bases removed from V and 4 bases from J, the gap between germline ends came to 18 bases. Per germline, CDR1 MNHEY and CDR2 SMNVEV (reference sequence). The CDR3 sequence is 15 residues long. The DNA for the CDR3 is TGTGCCAGCAGCCGGTACGGCCGTGAGGTCACTGAAGCTTTCTTT. Amino acids: CASSRYGREVTEAFF.

The rearrangement links TRBV5-8 to TRBJ2-7; the match to TRBD2 covers 9 bases. With 0 bases clipped from V and 5 bases from J, the junction kept 9 bases outside the gene matches. CDR3 length: 16 amino acids. CDR1 SGHTS and CDR2 YDEGEE come from the germline V gene. The CDR3 DNA sequence: TGTGCCAGCAGCTTGGGCGGTAGCGGGAGCTTGGACGAGCAGTACTTC. Translation gives CASSLGGSGSLDEQYF.

This clone appeared a few times. This chain uses TRBV24-1 with TRBJ2-3, with TRBD2 as a possible D gene (5 bases). CDR3 length equals 13 residues. V gave up 7 bases and J gave up 1 base, with 8 bases separating them. Germline V gene lookup returns CDR1 KGHDR and CDR2 SFDVKD. CDR3 in amino acids: CATSSGGTDTQYF. For the CDR3, the DNA is TGTGCCACCAGCTCCGGGGGCACAGATACGCAGTATTTT.

The rearrangement joins TRBV19 to TRBJ1-6; 8 bases are shared with TRBD1. V trimming: 5 bases; J trimming: 4 bases; junction bases outside the gene matches: 13. The germline V gene has CDR1 LNHDA and CDR2 SQIVND (reference sequence). CDR3 length: 18 residues. The CDR3 is CASSSPPGTGRYNSPLHF. The CDR3, as DNA: TGTGCCAGTAGTTCCCCTCCCGGGACAGGAAGGTATAATTCACCCCTCCACTTT.

This clone has a handful of counts. This chain uses TRBV27 with TRBJ2-2; 7 bases map to TRBD1. CDR1 and CDR2 from the germline V gene are MNHEY and SMNVEV (reference sequence). The J segment lost 1 base and the V segment lost 5 bases, leaving 1 base of the junction unmatched. The CDR3 contains 14 residues. CDR3: CASSRQGNTGELFF. The CDR3 DNA reads as TGTGCCAGCAGTCGACAGGGGAACACCGGGGAGCTGTTTTTT.

V and J are TRBV28 and TRBJ1-5; the D is unclear. CDR1 is MDHEN, CDR2 SYDVKM, per germline. The CDR3 has 15 residues. V lost 6 bases and J 1 base, leaving 13 bases between the germline ends. As DNA, the CDR3 is TGTGCCAGCAGACGCACGCTCAGGAGCAATCAGCCCCAGCATTTT. This sequence encodes CASRRTLRSNQPQHF.

The chain joins TRBV5-1 to TRBJ2-3; TRBD2 is a possible D gene (5 bases). Germline assignment: CDR1 SGHRS and CDR2 YFSETQ. This CDR3 has 15 residues. Trimming left V 4 bases short and J 1 base short, with 13 bases between. CDR3 sequence (DNA): TGCGCCAGCAGCCTGCGGCTGGGAGGCACAGATACGCAGTATTTT. It is translated as CASSLRLGGTDTQYF. The variable domain in full, completed from reference TRBV5-1 and TRBJ2-3, reads KAGVTQTPRYLIKTRGQQVTLSCSPISGHRSVSWYQQTPGQGLQFLFEYFSETQRNKGNFPGRFSGRQFSNSRSEMNVSTLELGDSALYLCASSLRLGGTDTQYFGPGTRLTVL.